This T cell receptor (beta chain) was observed in a study of blood T cell repertoires in COVID-19. Study in general: Sample material is recorded as cDNA or gDNA derived from T cells, B-cell-depleted T cells, or PBMCs.

In the authors' methods: Using reference gene primer amplification, nucleated cell counts were estimated. TCRdb's copy holds only in-frame clones and misses some; the assay was immunoSEQ multiplex PCR. The V and J calls and clone size are taken from that table; D and trimming were inferred from the DNA. Here the sample spans about 57,000 clones, roughly 80% being singletons. Participants' own reports of clinical history determined their cohort assignment. This receptor was taken from a woman aged 40-49 years with acute COVID-19. The specimen was PBMCs or T cells enriched from blood (not recorded which).

The CDR3 loop reads CASSFTSGEAFF. In DNA form, the CDR3 reads TGTGCCAGCAGCTTCACGTCGGGTGAAGCTTTCTTT. J is TRBJ1-1 and V is TRBV5-5; D unclear. V was clipped by 2 bases and J by 7 bases, with 9 bases between them. Germline values: CDR1 SGHKS, CDR2 YYEKEE (reference sequence). This CDR3 is 12 amino acids long. Full variable domain (rest looked up from reference TRBV5-5 and TRBJ1-1): DAGVTQSPTHLIKTRGQQVTLRCSPISGHKSVSWYQQVLGQGPQFIFQYYEKEERGRGNFPDRFSARQFPNYSSELNVNALLLGDSALYLCASSFTSGEAFFGQGTRLTVV.